One and the same sample provided the 17 T cell receptor beta chains below, sequenced in a study of cytomegalovirus exposure and HLA in healthy donors. It was with 60 Vbeta and 13 Jbeta primers that the PCR ran. The assay was immunoSEQ multiplex PCR, and TCRdb's table has in-frame clones only and misses some. The sample holds about 200,000 clones, 82% seen once. The specimen was PBMCs. The receptor set was obtained from a man aged 40-49 years in good health and CMV-seropositive.

J is TRBJ1-5 and V is TRBV2; 8 bases match TRBD1. Germline trimming cut 6 bases from V and 6 bases from J; bases unmatched to any gene: 7. This CDR3 has 14 amino acids. The germline V gene has CDR1 SNHLY and CDR2 FYNNEI. The CDR3 DNA is TGTGCCAGCAGGGACAGGGTTGCGGGTCAGCCCCAGCATTTT. Its protein product is CASRDRVAGQPQHF. The full variable domain, in which reference TRBV2 and TRBJ1-5 provide the parts outside the CDR3, is EPEVTQTPSHQVTQMGQEVILRCVPISNHLYFYWYRQILGQKVEFLVSFYNNEISEKSEIFDDQFSVERPDGSNFTLKIRSTKLEDSAMYFCASRDRVAGQPQHFGDGTRLSIL.

The CDR3 loop reads CASSVDPGMSSYEQYF. CDR3 bases: TGTGCCAGCAGCGTAGACCCGGGTATGAGCTCCTACGAGCAGTACTTC. The genes are TRBV9 and TRBJ2-7; D unclear. Trimming stripped 0 bases from V and 0 bases from J, with 13 bases between. CDR1 SGDLS and CDR2 YYNGEE come from the germline V gene. CDR3 size: 16 residues.

This chain connects TRBV28 to TRBJ1-1, with 11 bases aligning to TRBD1. V was clipped by 3 bases and J by 3 bases; unmatched bases: 9. This CDR3 region has 17 residues. The germline V gene encodes CDR1 MDHEN and CDR2 SYDVKM. The CDR3 region is CASSFWTGGGKDTEAFF. Here the CDR3 DNA reads TGTGCCAGCAGTTTTTGGACAGGGGGCGGGAAGGACACTGAAGCTTTCTTT.

The rearrangement joins TRBV11-2 to TRBJ2-1; TRBD2 agrees at 8 bases. Looked up from germline, CDR1 is SGHAT and CDR2 is FQNNGV. Trimming removed 3 bases from V and 7 bases from J; junction bases left unmatched: 2. The CDR3 loop spans 13 amino acids. CDR3 bases: TGTGCCAGCAGCTTGGCGGGGGGAAATGAGCAGTTCTTC. It is translated as CASSLAGGNEQFF.

The V and J genes are TRBV7-3 and TRBJ2-1; D is undetermined. Germline V gives CDR1 SGHTA, CDR2 FQGTGA. The CDR3 runs 12 residues. Trimming removed 5 bases from V and 5 bases from J, with 7 bases in between. The CDR3 region is CASSQNNNEQFF. As DNA, the CDR3 is TGTGCCAGCAGCCAGAACAACAATGAGCAGTTCTTC.

The chain is built from TRBV19 and TRBJ2-1; D gene uncertain. This CDR3 has 13 residues. V was clipped by 3 bases and J by 12 bases, with 15 bases between them. Germline V gene data show CDR1 as LNHDA and CDR2 as SQIVND (reference sequence). CDR3 bases: TGTGCCAGTAGTATCTCGACTCCGTTAAGGCAGTTCTTC. Residues: CASSISTPLRQFF.

The gene calls are TRBV7-7 and TRBJ2-1; 8 nucleotides line up with TRBD2. From germline, CDR1 is SSHAT and CDR2 FNYEAQ (reference sequence). CDR3 length equals 15 residues. The J segment lost 8 bases and the V segment lost 1 base, leaving 7 bases of the junction unmatched. CDR3 DNA: TGTGCCAGCAGCTTAGGTTTAGCGGGACCGGATGAGCAGTTCTTC. It yields the protein CASSLGLAGPDEQFF.

The rearrangement uses TRBV29-1 and TRBJ2-5; TRBD2 matches 7 bases. The CDR3 totals 11 residues. The germline V gene encodes CDR1 SQVTM and CDR2 ANQGSEA. The V gene end was trimmed by 7 bases and the J gene end by 5 bases; junction bases not matched to a gene: 4. The CDR3 region has the DNA TGCAGCGGGGGAGGGAGGGAGACCCAGTACTTC. It encodes CSGGGRETQYF.

The chain is built from TRBV7-9 and TRBJ1-1, with a possible D match to TRBD1 (6 bases). Germline lookup yields CDR1 SEHNR and CDR2 FQNEAQ (reference sequence). The CDR3 covers 13 residues. V lost 5 bases and J 3 bases, leaving 10 bases between the germline ends. In DNA form, the CDR3 reads TGTGCCAGCAGCGAATCAGGGGACACTGAAGCTTTCTTT. As protein: CASSESGDTEAFF.

This chain joins TRBV10-3 and TRBJ2-1; possible D gene TRBD1, 5 bases. CDR1 ENHRY and CDR2 SYGVKD come from the germline V gene. Trimming pared 3 bases from V and 8 bases from J, leaving 11 bases between. The CDR3 is 13 residues long. The CDR3: CAISDAGWDEQFF. CDR3 nucleotide sequence: TGTGCCATCAGTGACGCAGGGTGGGATGAGCAGTTCTTC.

V usage is TRBV27 and J usage is TRBJ1-1, with 7 nucleotides matching TRBD1. Germline values: CDR1 MNHEY, CDR2 SMNVEV (reference sequence). V was pared by 4 bases and J by 3 bases, with 5 bases of the junction left unmatched. This CDR3 has 14 amino acids. Here the CDR3 reads CASSSQGTYTEAFF. The CDR3 DNA reads as TGTGCCAGCAGTTCACAGGGGACCTACACTGAAGCTTTCTTT.

The chain joins TRBV28 to TRBJ1-2, with D possibly being TRBD1 (6 bases). The V gene's germline CDR1 is MDHEN and CDR2 SYDVKM. The CDR3 has 15 residues. Trimming pared 0 bases from V and 8 bases from J, leaving 16 bases between. DNA of the CDR3: TGTGCCAGCAGTTTATGGGTGGGGGCGGGTAACGGCTACACCTTC. Protein sequence: CASSLWVGAGNGYTF.

This chain joins TRBV30 and TRBJ1-3; 10 positions agree with TRBD1. J lost 8 bases, V lost 3 bases, and 7 bases had no gene match. The CDR3 totals 14 residues. Germline loops: CDR1 GTSNPN, CDR2 SVGIG (reference sequence). CDR3 nucleotides: TGTGCCTGGAGAGAGACAGGGGGCCTCGACACCATATATTTT. Its protein product is CAWRETGGLDTIYF.

This rearrangement joins TRBV5-6 to TRBJ2-6, with TRBD1 as a possible D gene (6 bases). The CDR3 consists of 15 residues. From germline, CDR1 is SGHDT and CDR2 YYEEEE. Trimming shortened V by 2 bases and J by 2 bases, and 8 bases separated the two germline ends. The CDR3 DNA follows: TGTGCCAGCAGCTTCCAGGGGACTGGGGCCAACGTCCTGACTTTC. Protein: CASSFQGTGANVLTF.

The chain carries TRBV4-1 and TRBJ2-1; no clear D gene. Germline lookup yields CDR1 MGHRA and CDR2 YSYEKL. V shed 1 base and J shed 10 bases, with 14 bases lying between them. The CDR3 runs 14 residues. The CDR3 is CASSQAEPGWEQFF. CDR3 in DNA: TGCGCCAGCAGCCAAGCGGAGCCCGGATGGGAGCAGTTCTTC.

The chain joins TRBV9 to TRBJ2-3, with TRBD2 identical over 14 bases. The V gene end was trimmed by 4 bases and the J gene end by 5 bases; junction bases not matched to a gene: 9. CDR3 length: 17 amino acids. Germline V CDR1 and CDR2: SGDLS, YYNGEE. Here the CDR3 DNA reads TGTGCCAGCAGCTTAGAGACTAGCGGGAGGGCTAGAGATACGCAGTATTTT. This encodes CASSLETSGRARDTQYF. Full variable domain (missing parts from reference TRBV9 and TRBJ2-3): DSGVTQTPKHLITATGQRVTLRCSPRSGDLSVYWYQQSLDQGLQFLIQYYNGEERAKGNILERFSAQQFPDLHSELNLSSLELGDSALYFCASSLETSGRARDTQYFGPGTRLTVL.

This clone is a singleton in its sample. The chain joins TRBV18 to TRBJ1-5; possible D gene TRBD1, 5 bases. CDR1 and CDR2 (germline): KGHSH, LQKENI. The V and J ends lost 6 bases and 7 bases respectively, with 16 bases between them. The CDR3 totals 14 residues. The CDR3 loop is CASSRDSFGQPQHF. Here the CDR3 DNA reads TGTGCCAGCTCGCGGGACTCCTTCGGGCAGCCCCAGCATTTT.